The 21 T cell receptor beta chains below were found in one sample sequenced in a study of tumor and adjacent non-tumor tissue in lung cancer. RNA was extracted from bulk tissue without any cell sorting. The normal lung tissue was taken more than 3 cm from the tumor edge. A modified ARM-PCR protocol with three rounds of nested PCR amplified TCRbeta. TCRdb passed the multiplex PCR reads through MiXCR, listing each CDR3 protein once. This sample has about 86,000 distinct CDR3 sequences, with 76% found just once. The specimen was distant non-tumor lung tissue. These receptors all stem from a woman in her forties or fifties with non-small cell lung cancer.

The rearrangement uses TRBV5-6 and TRBJ2-7; TRBD1 matches at 9 bases. Per the germline V gene, CDR1 is SGHDT and CDR2 is YYEEEE. The V and J ends lost 3 bases and 1 base, in that order; junction bases with no gene match: 14. The CDR3 totals 18 residues. The CDR3 reads CASSSFGTGTPASYEQYF. The CDR3 DNA reads as TGTGCCAGCAGCTCATTCGGGACAGGGACACCAGCGTCCTACGAGCAGTACTTC. The full variable domain, rest sourced from reference TRBV5-6 and TRBJ2-7, is DAGVTQSPTHLIKTRGQQVTLRCSPKSGHDTVSWYQQALGQGPQFIFQYYEEEERQRGNFPDRFSGHQFPNYSSELNVNALLLGDSALYLCASSSFGTGTPASYEQYFGPGTRLTVT.

Concerning this clonotype itself: As the CDR3 is not closed by the conserved phenylalanine or tryptophan, this likely results from a read error. The DNA is left out, because the CDR3 cannot be placed on it with certainty; the CDR3 is given as TCRdb lists it. The genes are TRBV6-1 and TRBJ2-5; the table's D call TRBD1 went unverified against the DNA. From germline, CDR1 is MNHNS and CDR2 SASEGT. The CDR3 spans 14 amino acids, including both terminal residues. The CDR3 spells CASMLGQAPETLYI.

This clonotype was picked up a small number of times. V usage is TRBV7-9 and J usage is TRBJ2-5; D is ambiguous. The CDR3 covers 15 residues. Germline V gene data show CDR1 as SEHNR and CDR2 as FQNEAQ (reference sequence). The germline V and J ends were trimmed by 5 bases and 0 bases, with 13 bases remaining between them. The chain's CDR3 is CASSPFNSYQETQYF. DNA of the CDR3: TGTGCCAGCAGCCCCTTTAACTCGTACCAAGAGACCCAGTACTTC.

This clonotype was recorded at least ten times. CDR3 amino acids: CASSVWSGRASYEQYF. The CDR3 region has the DNA TGCGCCAGCAGTGTTTGGAGCGGGAGGGCCTCCTACGAGCAGTACTTC. This chain joins TRBV10-2 and TRBJ2-7; TRBD2 matches 10 bases. Germline CDR1 is WSHSY and CDR2 is SAAADI. V trimming: 4 bases; J trimming: 0 bases; junction bases outside the gene matches: 6. This CDR3 spans 16 amino acids.

A remark on this clonotype: One end of the junction fails to match germline, which may point to a read error. The chain joins TRBV6-1 to TRBJ1-2; D remains ambiguous. Germline values: CDR1 MNHNS, CDR2 SASEGT. The CDR3 is 11 amino acids. This chain's CDR3 is CAIGGNYGYIF. The CDR3 DNA is TGTGCCATCGGTGGAAACTATGGCTACATCTTC.

CDR3 sequence: CASSLRDAYGYTF. The CDR3 DNA reads as TGTGCCAGCAGTCTCCGGGACGCCTATGGCTACACCTTC. V is TRBV12-3 or TRBV12-4 and J is TRBJ1-2; possible D gene TRBD1, 5 bases. This CDR3 has 13 residues. V lost 5 bases and J lost 4, with 11 bases in between.

About this clonotype itself: A much larger clone sits a single nucleotide away, making a read error possible. The V gene is TRBV20-1, the J gene TRBJ2-2, with no clear D. The CDR3 spans 14 residues. Looked up from germline, CDR1 is DFQATT and CDR2 is SNEGSKA (reference sequence). The CDR3 DNA follows: TGCAGTGCTAGCAACGACGCAAACACCGAGGAGCTGTTTTTT. Its protein product is CSASNDANTEELFF.

This clonotype was counted many times. V gene TRBV20-1 combines with J gene TRBJ2-3, with a tentative D call TRBD1 (5 bases). V gave up 1 base and J gave up 2 bases, with 19 bases separating them. The CDR3 consists of 17 residues. Germline lookup yields CDR1 DFQATT and CDR2 SNEGSKA (reference sequence). This CDR3 reads CSARAPGLGPHTDTQYF. The DNA of the CDR3 is TGCAGTGCTAGAGCCCCTGGGTTGGGGCCCCACACAGATACGCAGTATTTT.

A word on this clonotype: Relative to the germline gene, one junction end is altered; a read error may explain this. V and J are TRBV11-2 and TRBJ1-1; the D is unclear. Germline V CDR1 and CDR2: SGHAT, FQNNGV. This CDR3 comprises 14 residues. CDR3 in amino acids: CVSSLLMLEAEAFF. The CDR3 region has the DNA TGTGTCAGCAGCTTGCTAATGCTGGAAGCTGAAGCTTTCTTT.

This clonotype showed up many times. The J gene is TRBJ2-1, the V gene TRBV4-1; weak D call: TRBD2 (6 bases). Trimming pared 4 bases from V and 8 bases from J, leaving 18 bases between. Per the germline V gene, CDR1 is MGHRA and CDR2 is YSYEKL. CDR3 length: 15 amino acids. The CDR3 region has the DNA TGCGCCAGCAGCCTAGATCGAGGGACTTGGGATGAGCAGTTCTTC. It specifies CASSLDRGTWDEQFF.

As to this clonotype: A clone one base away is much larger, so this may be a read error. The chain recombines TRBV20-1 with TRBJ2-7; D may be TRBD1 (6 bases). The CDR3 runs to 14 residues. Germline CDR1 DFQATT, CDR2 SNEGSKA (reference sequence). Deletions cut 6 bases from V and 6 bases from J, with 21 bases between. CDR3 region: CSARAGTRGTEQYF. In nucleotides, the CDR3 is TGCAGTGCAAGGGCCGGGACCAGGGGAACCGAGCAGTACTTC.

This clonotype turned up a few times. At one boundary the junction diverges from the germline segment, which might be a read error. The chain joins TRBV29-1 to TRBJ2-1, with 7 bases lining up with TRBD2. The germline gives CDR1 SQVTM, CDR2 ANQGSEA. The CDR3 has 14 amino acids. The DNA of the CDR3 is TGCAGTGTCAAAACGGGAGGCGCCTACAATGAGCAGGTCTTC. Encoded protein: CSVKTGGAYNEQVF.

Concerning this clonotype: An end of the junction does not agree with germline; a read error may underlie this. This chain connects TRBV10-2 to TRBJ1-6; D gene ambiguous. CDR1 WSHSY and CDR2 SAAADI come from the germline V gene. This CDR3 contains 16 residues. The CDR3 protein is CASSESKVSRGSPLHF. The CDR3 DNA is TGTGCCAGCAGTGAGTCCAAGGTGTCGCGTGGTTCACCCCTCCACTTT.

This chain joins TRBV14 and TRBJ2-1; the D gene is possibly TRBD1 (6 bases). The CDR3 sequence is 13 residues long. Germline lookup yields CDR1 SGHDN and CDR2 FVKESK. Trimming stripped 5 bases from V and 16 bases from J, with 21 bases between. CDR3 protein: CASSEDRYRVRFF. For the CDR3, the DNA is TGTGCCAGCAGCGAGGACCGGTACAGGGTTAGATTCTTC.

This clonotype was detected a few times. A single base separates this from a much larger clone, so it may be a read error. The rearrangement uses TRBV10-2 and TRBJ2-1, with D perhaps given as TRBD1 or TRBD2 (5 bases each). Trimming took off 6 bases at V and 8 bases at J, with 17 bases between the two ends. The CDR3 runs 14 residues. Germline V gene sequence: CDR1 WSHSY, CDR2 SAAADI. CDR3 loop: CASRHIGTIDEQFF. CDR3 DNA: TGCGCCAGCAGGCACATCGGGACCATTGATGAGCAGTTCTTC.

Points on this clonotype: A much larger clone differs from this one at a single base, so this may be a read error. The chain couples TRBV20-1 to TRBJ1-5; 7 nucleotides line up with TRBD1. From germline, CDR1 is DFQATT and CDR2 SNEGSKA (reference sequence). The CDR3 has 13 residues. CDR3 nucleotides: TGCAGTGCTAAGGGACAGTTAGATCAGCACCAGCATTTT. Translation gives CSAKGQLDQHQHF.

Concerning this clonotype itself: The CDR3 carries no conserved terminal phenylalanine or tryptophan, so it likely arises from a read error. The gene calls are TRBV10-3 and TRBJ2-4; possibly TRBD2 for D (5 bases). The CDR3 extends over 13 amino acids. Germline CDR1 reads ENHRY; CDR2 reads SYGVKD. The CDR3 reads CVISADRGDIQYS. The CDR3 DNA sequence: TGTGTCATCAGTGCAGACCGGGGAGACATTCAGTACTCC.

Concerning this clonotype itself: Its ends do not fully match the called genes, so a read error is possible. The V call is TRBV12-3 or TRBV12-4, the J call TRBJ1-2; 7 bases line up with TRBD1. The CDR3 is made up of 13 amino acids. The CDR3 DNA reads as TGTGTCAGCAGCATCGGGACAGACTATGTCTACACCTTC. It codes for CVSSIGTDYVYTF.

On this clonotype: Its ends do not fully match the called genes, so a read error is possible. The chain uses TRBV6-5 and TRBJ1-1; no reliable D call. This CDR3 has 13 amino acids. CDR1 MNHEY and CDR2 SVGAGI come from the germline V gene. The CDR3 DNA sequence: TGTGTCCCCGCACGGCAGGTGAACACTGGAGCTTTCTTT. Its translation: CVPARQVNTGAFF.

Worth noting for this clonotype: An end of the junction does not agree with germline; a read error may underlie this. The chain carries TRBV24-1 and TRBJ2-4, with 7 nucleotides matching TRBD2. This CDR3 comprises 13 residues. The germline V gene encodes CDR1 KGHDR and CDR2 SFDVKD. The CDR3 reads CGTGSGNESIQYF. CDR3 coding DNA: TGTGGCACCGGGAGCGGGAACGAGAGCATTCAGTACTTC.

In regard to this clonotype: A much larger clonotype is one base distant, so this may be a read error. The chain recombines TRBV5-1 with TRBJ1-1, with no clear D. The germline V and J ends were trimmed by 10 bases and 3 bases, with 22 bases remaining between them. Germline V lookup: CDR1 SGHRS, CDR2 YFSETQ. The CDR3 is made up of 15 amino acids. CDR3 in amino acids: CACLPGFIWDTEAFF. As DNA, the CDR3 is TGCGCCTGCCTACCGGGCTTCATATGGGACACTGAAGCTTTCTTT.